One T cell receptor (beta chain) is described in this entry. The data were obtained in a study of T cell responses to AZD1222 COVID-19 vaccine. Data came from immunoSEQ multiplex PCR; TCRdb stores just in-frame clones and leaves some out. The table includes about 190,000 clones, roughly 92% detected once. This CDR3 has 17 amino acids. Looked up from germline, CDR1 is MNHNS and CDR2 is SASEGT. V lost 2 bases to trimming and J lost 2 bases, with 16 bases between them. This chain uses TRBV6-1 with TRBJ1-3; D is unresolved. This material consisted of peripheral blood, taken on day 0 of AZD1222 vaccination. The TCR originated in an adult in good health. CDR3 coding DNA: TGTGCCAGCAGTGAACAGATCGGACTAGGCACTGGAAACACCATATATTTT. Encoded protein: CASSEQIGLGTGNTIYF.